The 32 T cell receptor beta chains below were found in one sample sequenced in a study of shared clonotypes between healthy human individuals. Here immunoSEQ multiplex PCR was the method, and the copy in TCRdb shows in-frame clones only, minus some. This sample has roughly 2,000,000 clones, with about 95% found just once. Naive CD8 cells lacked CD45RO, underwent positive selection for CCR7 and left out terminally differentiated effector memory CD45RA+ cells. Specimen: naive CD8+ T cells sorted from blood. The receptors here all came from a man younger than 35 in good health.

The chain uses TRBV5-8 and TRBJ2-7; tentative D call: TRBD1 (6 bases). The CDR3 length is 13 residues. Trimming stripped 6 bases from V and 1 base from J, with 11 bases between. Germline-derived CDR1 and CDR2 are SGHTS and YDEGEE. CDR3 sequence reads: CASTLQGSYEQYF. CDR3 DNA: TGTGCCAGCACCCTACAGGGTTCCTACGAGCAGTACTTC.

CDR3 bases: TGTGCCAGCAGCTTAATCGGGGAGGGGGACATTCAGTACTTC. It translates to CASSLIGEGDIQYF. The rearrangement links TRBV7-2 to TRBJ2-4; possible D gene TRBD2, 7 bases. Trimming cost V 2 bases and J 8 bases, with 13 bases left between them. Looked up from germline, CDR1 is SGHTA and CDR2 is FQGNSA. This CDR3 comprises 14 residues.

This sequence joins TRBV7-9 and TRBJ2-2, with D tentatively TRBD2 (5 bases). The CDR3 runs to 18 residues. CDR1 SEHNR and CDR2 FQNEAQ come from the germline V gene (reference sequence). V lost 5 bases and J 4 bases, leaving 23 bases between the germline ends. Written as DNA, the CDR3 is TGTGCCAGCAGCCTCCTCCCCGGACTGTTGCGAAGCACCGGGGAGCTGTTTTTT. Translation gives CASSLLPGLLRSTGELFF.

The chain links TRBV2 to TRBJ1-2; D perhaps matches TRBD1 (5 bases). The germline CDR1 and CDR2 sequences are SNHLY and FYNNEI. V was clipped by 2 bases and J by 2 bases, with 18 bases between them. The CDR3 length is 17 residues. The CDR3: CASSELGTGVMNYGYTF. In nucleotides, the CDR3 is TGTGCCAGCAGTGAATTGGGGACGGGGGTTATGAACTATGGCTACACCTTC.

Concerning this clone itself: Other nucleotide sequences in the sample specify the same CDR3. This chain joins TRBV2 and TRBJ2-2, with D possibly being TRBD1 (6 bases). Trimming pared 4 bases from V and 0 bases from J, leaving 6 bases between. This CDR3 has 14 residues. Germline values: CDR1 SNHLY, CDR2 FYNNEI. The CDR3 loop reads CASSAGANTGELFF. The CDR3 DNA reads as TGTGCCAGCAGTGCAGGGGCGAACACCGGGGAGCTGTTTTTT.

This clone was seen just once. The chain combines TRBV28 with TRBJ2-7; weak D call: TRBD1 (6 bases). Trimming stripped 2 bases from V and 3 bases from J, with 8 bases between. The CDR3 totals 13 residues. CDR1 is MDHEN and CDR2 is SYDVKM in the germline V gene. The CDR3 protein is CASSLQGYYEQYF. CDR3 coding DNA: TGTGCCAGCAGTTTACAGGGGTACTACGAGCAGTACTTC.

This rearrangement joins TRBV27 to TRBJ2-7; 15 nucleotides align to TRBD2. The CDR3 is 15 amino acids. V was pared by 7 bases and J by 5 bases, with 6 bases of the junction left unmatched. Germline V gene sequence: CDR1 MNHEY, CDR2 SMNVEV (reference sequence). CDR3 coding DNA: TGTGCCAGCACCGGGACTAGCGGGAGGTTAAACGAGCAGTACTTC. It is translated as CASTGTSGRLNEQYF.

The chain combines TRBV7-9 with TRBJ2-7; 8 bases are shared with TRBD1. The CDR3 contains 15 residues. Germline CDR1 SEHNR, CDR2 FQNEAQ (reference sequence). Trimming took 5 bases from V and 2 from J; bases not matched to a gene: 8. The CDR3 DNA reads TGTGCCAGCAGCGTACGACAGGGGCGGACCTACGAGCAGTACTTC. Protein product: CASSVRQGRTYEQYF.

DNA of the CDR3: TGTGCCAGCAGCTTAGACTGGGGTGAAGAGACCCAGTACTTC. It yields the protein CASSLDWGEETQYF. V gene TRBV13 combines with J gene TRBJ2-5; D is unresolved. The CDR3 has 14 amino acids. Germline V gives CDR1 PRHDT, CDR2 FYEKMQ (reference sequence). The V and J ends lost 1 base and 3 bases respectively, with 9 bases between them.

The chain employs TRBV14 and TRBJ1-2, with D maybe TRBD1 (5 bases). The length of the CDR3 is 13 residues. Per germline, CDR1 SGHDN and CDR2 FVKESK. V was pared by 6 bases and J by 2 bases, with 10 bases between. The CDR3 DNA sequence: TGTGCCAGCAGTTTCGGGGGGAACTATGGCTACACCTTC. Protein: CASSFGGNYGYTF.

This clone was observed once. The chain links TRBV28 to TRBJ1-5; no firm D call. Germline V gene lookup returns CDR1 MDHEN and CDR2 SYDVKM. CDR3 length equals 13 residues. The ends were cut back, 3 bases at V and 8 bases at J, with 11 bases in the middle. The CDR3 loop is CASSFSLKEPQHF. The CDR3, as DNA: TGTGCCAGCAGTTTTTCACTCAAAGAGCCCCAGCATTTT.

The rearrangement uses TRBV10-3 and TRBJ2-7, with TRBD2 matching over 15 bases. This CDR3 is 16 amino acids long. V trimming: 7 bases; J trimming: 2 bases; junction bases outside the gene matches: 6. The germline CDR1 and CDR2 sequences are ENHRY and SYGVKD. CDR3 sequence: CAITGTSGRNTYEQYF. The CDR3 coding sequence is TGTGCCATCACCGGGACTAGCGGGAGGAATACCTACGAGCAGTACTTC.

The chain links TRBV7-8 to TRBJ2-7; 10 bases are a match to TRBD1. The CDR3 totals 15 residues. Germline trimming cut 3 bases from V and 4 bases from J; bases unmatched to any gene: 6. Germline V gene data show CDR1 as SGHVS and CDR2 as FQNEAQ. CDR3 residues: CASSLGPGQGYEQYF. The DNA of the CDR3 is TGTGCCAGCAGCTTGGGTCCGGGACAGGGGTACGAGCAGTACTTC.

This CDR3 reads CASSLAWALGEQETQYF. In DNA form, the CDR3 reads TGTGCCAGCAGCTTAGCTTGGGCCCTTGGGGAACAAGAGACCCAGTACTTC. The chain recombines TRBV7-9 with TRBJ2-5; D not certain. Germline loops: CDR1 SEHNR, CDR2 FQNEAQ (reference sequence). The V end lost 0 bases, the J end lost 2 bases, and 16 bases lay between the germline ends. CDR3 length: 17 residues.

V is TRBV27 and J is TRBJ1-5; tentatively, D is TRBD1 (5 bases). V gave up 2 bases and J gave up 3 bases, with 14 bases separating them. The CDR3 totals 16 residues. Germline values: CDR1 MNHEY, CDR2 SMNVEV (reference sequence). This chain's CDR3 is CASSLIGEGNNQPQHF. In DNA, the CDR3 is TGTGCCAGCAGTTTAATAGGGGAAGGGAACAATCAGCCCCAGCATTTT.

The chain uses TRBV2 and TRBJ2-7; possibly TRBD2 for D (6 bases). CDR3 length: 15 residues. The V end lost 4 bases, the J end lost 0 bases, and 13 bases lay between the germline ends. Per germline, CDR1 SNHLY and CDR2 FYNNEI. The CDR3 loop is CASSVGGGSSYEQYF. CDR3 sequence (DNA): TGTGCCAGCAGTGTCGGTGGGGGGAGCTCCTACGAGCAGTACTTC. Full variable domain (rest looked up from reference TRBV2 and TRBJ2-7): EPEVTQTPSHQVTQMGQEVILRCVPISNHLYFYWYRQILGQKVEFLVSFYNNEISEKSEIFDDQFSVERPDGSNFTLKIRSTKLEDSAMYFCASSVGGGSSYEQYFGPGTRLTVT.

The chain employs TRBV7-2 and TRBJ2-5, with D unclear. The CDR3 extends over 13 amino acids. Trimming took 2 bases from V and 3 from J, leaving 7 bases between them. Looked up from germline, CDR1 is SGHTA and CDR2 is FQGNSA. CDR3 region: CASSLRLEETQYF. Here the CDR3 DNA reads TGTGCCAGCAGCTTACGGCTAGAAGAGACCCAGTACTTC. The full variable domain, its missing parts supplied by reference TRBV7-2 and TRBJ2-5, is GAGVSQSPSNKVTEKGKDVELRCDPISGHTALYWYRQSLGQGLEFLIYFQGNSAPDKSGLPSDRFSAERTGGSVSTLTIQRTQQEDSAVYLCASSLRLEETQYFGPGTRLLVL.

The CDR3 DNA reads TGTGCCAGCAGTACAGGGGGCCTCACAGATACGCAGTATTTT. It codes for CASSTGGLTDTQYF. The chain is built from TRBV27 and TRBJ2-3; 9 bases fit TRBD1. The CDR3 is 14 amino acids. CDR1 MNHEY and CDR2 SMNVEV come from the germline V gene (reference sequence). V trimming: 5 bases; J trimming: 2 bases; junction bases outside the gene matches: 2.

This sequence joins TRBV10-1 and TRBJ2-7; no clear D gene. The germline V gene encodes CDR1 WNHNN and CDR2 SYGVQD (reference sequence). This CDR3 comprises 14 residues. V lost 0 bases to trimming and J lost 3 bases, with 9 bases between them. This CDR3 reads CASSESYGYYEQYF. Here the CDR3 DNA reads TGCGCCAGCAGTGAGTCCTATGGATACTACGAGCAGTACTTC.

V and J are TRBV10-3 and TRBJ2-7; 11 bases fit TRBD2. Germline V gives CDR1 ENHRY, CDR2 SYGVKD. The V and J ends lost 10 bases and 7 bases, in that order; junction bases with no gene match: 9. This CDR3 spans 13 amino acids. CDR3 loop: CATQLAGADEQYF. CDR3 in DNA: TGTGCCACCCAACTAGCGGGAGCGGATGAGCAGTACTTC.

The chain is built from TRBV27 and TRBJ1-2; TRBD1 might be the D (5 bases). There are 18 residues in the CDR3. V gave up 0 bases and J gave up 1 base, with 18 bases separating them. Per the germline V gene, CDR1 is MNHEY and CDR2 is SMNVEV (reference sequence). CDR3 nucleotides: TGTGCCAGCAGTTTATCCGGGACGGACCCTGCGGGTAACTATGGCTACACCTTC. Translated, it gives CASSLSGTDPAGNYGYTF.

The gene calls are TRBV15 and TRBJ1-4; possibly TRBD1 for D (5 bases). CDR1 is LNHNV, CDR2 YYDKDF, per germline (reference sequence). The CDR3 has 15 residues. Between the trimmed V and J ends, which lost 0 bases and 5 bases, there was a span of 10 bases. The CDR3: CATSRDEAGNEKLFF. The CDR3 DNA sequence: TGTGCCACCAGCAGAGATGAGGCAGGGAATGAAAAACTGTTTTTT. The complete variable domain, with remaining parts taken from reference TRBV15 and TRBJ1-4, reads DAMVIQNPRYQVTQFGKPVTLSCSQTLNHNVMYWYQQKSSQAPKLLFHYYDKDFNNEADTPDNFQSRRPNTSFCFLDIRSPGLGDTAMYLCATSRDEAGNEKLFFGSGTQLSVL.

This sequence joins TRBV7-6 and TRBJ2-3, with a weak D call TRBD2 (6 bases). This CDR3 region has 17 residues. Per the germline V gene, CDR1 is SGHVS and CDR2 is FNYEAQ. The V and J ends lost 1 base and 5 bases respectively, with 19 bases between them. The DNA for the CDR3 is TGTGCCAGCAGCTTAGATTGGCGGGATGAGGGCGTAGATACGCAGTATTTT. This translates into CASSLDWRDEGVDTQYF.

V gene TRBV7-9 combines with J gene TRBJ1-1; TRBD1 might be the D (5 bases). Germline lookup yields CDR1 SEHNR and CDR2 FQNEAQ (reference sequence). This CDR3 contains 11 residues. V dropped 5 bases and J dropped 7 bases, with 8 bases sitting between them. This CDR3 reads CASSATVEAFF. In nucleotides, the CDR3 is TGTGCCAGCAGCGCGACAGTTGAAGCTTTCTTT.

This clone was detected only a few times. V and J are TRBV2 and TRBJ2-2; D may be TRBD2 (6 bases). V dropped 6 bases and J dropped 1 base, with 9 bases sitting between them. The CDR3 runs to 14 residues. CDR1 SNHLY and CDR2 FYNNEI come from the germline V gene. CDR3: CASRGTENTGELFF. The CDR3 bases are TGTGCCAGCAGGGGGACTGAGAACACCGGGGAGCTGTTTTTT.

J is TRBJ2-1 and V is TRBV6-1; 9 bases are shared with TRBD2. Per the germline V gene, CDR1 is MNHNS and CDR2 is SASEGT. The CDR3 runs 16 residues. V shed 3 bases, J shed 2 bases, and the junction held 5 bases outside the gene matches. In DNA form, the CDR3 reads TGTGCCAGCAGTGAGCCTAGCGGGGTGGCCTACAATGAGCAGTTCTTC. This translates into CASSEPSGVAYNEQFF.

The rearrangement links TRBV9 to TRBJ1-4; D is perhaps TRBD1 (6 bases). CDR1 and CDR2 from the germline V gene are SGDLS and YYNGEE. Trimming shortened V by 2 bases and J by 13 bases, and 15 bases separated the two germline ends. The CDR3 has 13 residues. As DNA, the CDR3 is TGTGCCAGCAGCGTTGGTAGGACAGACGGACTGTTTTTT. Its translation: CASSVGRTDGLFF.

The chain recombines TRBV6-4 with TRBJ1-1; D call uncertain. This CDR3 spans 14 amino acids. Between the trimmed V and J ends, which lost 6 bases and 0 bases, there was a span of 11 bases. CDR1 and CDR2 (germline): MRHNA, SNTAGT. The CDR3 DNA is TGTGCCAGCAGACCAACCGGGATGAACACTGAAGCTTTCTTT. Protein product: CASRPTGMNTEAFF.

For this clone: At the DNA level, this CDR3 is encoded by other sequences in the same sample as well. This chain joins TRBV6-1 and TRBJ1-2; 8 bases line up with TRBD1. The germline V gene encodes CDR1 MNHNS and CDR2 SASEGT. This CDR3 contains 14 residues. V shed 4 bases and J 4 bases; nucleotides not matched to a gene: 5. The CDR3 reads CASSGQGAGYGYTF. The DNA of the CDR3 is TGTGCCAGCAGTGGCCAGGGGGCGGGCTATGGCTACACCTTC.

The chain is built from TRBV28 and TRBJ2-7; a possible D gene is TRBD1 (6 bases). This CDR3 is 15 amino acids long. V lost 4 bases, J lost 6 bases, and 19 bases lay in between. Germline assignment: CDR1 MDHEN and CDR2 SYDVKM. CDR3 in DNA: TGTGCCAGCAGTTCCGTCACCCAGACAGGTTCCGAGCAGTACTTC. It yields the protein CASSSVTQTGSEQYF.

This clone was observed once. The gene calls are TRBV4-2 and TRBJ1-1, with a possible D match to TRBD1 (5 bases). From germline, CDR1 is LGHNA and CDR2 YNFKEQ. The CDR3 totals 14 residues. Trimming cost V 0 bases and J 8 bases, with 13 bases left between them. In DNA form, the CDR3 reads TGTGCCAGCAGCCAAGATAACAGGCCCTCGGAAGCTTTCTTT. It yields the protein CASSQDNRPSEAFF.

The chain couples TRBV7-9 to TRBJ2-1, with D perhaps matching TRBD1 (6 bases). The CDR3 is made up of 17 amino acids. Trimming left V 4 bases short and J 0 bases short, with 16 bases between. In germline, CDR1 is SEHNR, CDR2 FQNEAQ (reference sequence). The CDR3, as DNA: TGTGCCAGCAGCTCTCGCACAGGGACGGTCTCCTACAATGAGCAGTTCTTC. This codes for CASSSRTGTVSYNEQFF.